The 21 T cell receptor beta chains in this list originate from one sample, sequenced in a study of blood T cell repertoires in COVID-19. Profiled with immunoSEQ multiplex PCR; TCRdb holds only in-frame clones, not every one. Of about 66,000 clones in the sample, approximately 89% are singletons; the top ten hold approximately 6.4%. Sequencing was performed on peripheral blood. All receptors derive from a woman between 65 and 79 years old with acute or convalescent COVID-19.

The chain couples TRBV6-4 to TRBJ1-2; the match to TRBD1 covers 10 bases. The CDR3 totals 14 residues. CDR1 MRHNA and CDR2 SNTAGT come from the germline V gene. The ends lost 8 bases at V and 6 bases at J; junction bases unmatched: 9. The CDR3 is CASAPGQGYDGYTF. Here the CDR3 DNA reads TGTGCCAGCGCCCCGGGACAGGGGTACGATGGCTACACCTTC.

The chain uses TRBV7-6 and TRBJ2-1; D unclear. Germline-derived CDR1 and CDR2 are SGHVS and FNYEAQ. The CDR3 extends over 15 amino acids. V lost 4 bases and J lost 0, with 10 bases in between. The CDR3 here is CASSWAPSSYNEQFF. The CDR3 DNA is TGTGCCAGCAGCTGGGCCCCGAGCTCCTACAATGAGCAGTTCTTC.

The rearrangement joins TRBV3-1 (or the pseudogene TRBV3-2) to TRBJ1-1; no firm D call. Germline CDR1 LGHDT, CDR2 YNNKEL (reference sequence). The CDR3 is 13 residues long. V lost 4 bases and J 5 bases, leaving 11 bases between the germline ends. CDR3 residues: CASSPGRVTEAFF. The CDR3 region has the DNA TGTGCCAGCAGCCCCGGGCGGGTGACTGAAGCTTTCTTT.

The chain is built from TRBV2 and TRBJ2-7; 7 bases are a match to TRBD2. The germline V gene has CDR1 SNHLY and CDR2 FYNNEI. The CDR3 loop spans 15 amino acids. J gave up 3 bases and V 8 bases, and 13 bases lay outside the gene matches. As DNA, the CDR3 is TGTGCCAGCGGGCTTGGGGAGCGGGGCTTCTACGAGCAGTACTTC. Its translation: CASGLGERGFYEQYF.

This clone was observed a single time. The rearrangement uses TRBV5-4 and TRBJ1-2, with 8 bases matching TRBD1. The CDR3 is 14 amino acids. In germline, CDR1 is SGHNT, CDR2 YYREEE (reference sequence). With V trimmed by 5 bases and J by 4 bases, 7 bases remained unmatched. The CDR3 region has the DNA TGTGCCAGCAGTGGGGGGGACAGGACCTATGGCTACACCTTC. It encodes CASSGGDRTYGYTF.

DNA of the CDR3: TGTGCCAGTAGTATACGGGGGACAGGGGCTGAAGGCGAGCAGTACTTC. This codes for CASSIRGTGAEGEQYF. This chain links TRBV19 with TRBJ2-7; 10 nucleotides match TRBD1. Trimming took 2 bases from V and 6 from J; bases not matched to a gene: 10. Germline CDR1 is LNHDA and CDR2 is SQIVND (reference sequence). The CDR3 is made up of 16 amino acids.

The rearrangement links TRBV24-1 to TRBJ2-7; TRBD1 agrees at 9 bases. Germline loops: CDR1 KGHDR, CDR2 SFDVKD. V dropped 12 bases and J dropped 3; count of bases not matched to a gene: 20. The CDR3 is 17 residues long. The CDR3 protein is CASSPGTGTGTYYEQYF. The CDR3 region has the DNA TGTGCCTCAAGTCCCGGGACAGGGACTGGTACCTACTACGAGCAGTACTTC.

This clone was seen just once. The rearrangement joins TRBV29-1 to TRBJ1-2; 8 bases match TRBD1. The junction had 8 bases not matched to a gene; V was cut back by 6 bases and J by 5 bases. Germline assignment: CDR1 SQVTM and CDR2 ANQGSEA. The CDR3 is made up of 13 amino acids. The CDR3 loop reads CSVVGQGFYGYTF. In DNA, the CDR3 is TGCAGCGTCGTTGGACAGGGATTTTATGGCTACACCTTC. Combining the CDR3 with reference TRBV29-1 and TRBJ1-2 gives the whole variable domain SAVISQKPSRDICQRGTSLTIQCQVDSQVTMMFWYRQQPGQSLTLIATANQGSEATYESGFVIDKFPISRPNLTFSTLTVSNMSPEDSSIYLCSVVGQGFYGYTFGSGTRLTVV.

Here the CDR3 DNA reads TGTGCCAGCAGCCTCCGGGTTAAGGACGAGCAGTACTTC. The encoded protein is CASSLRVKDEQYF. The chain uses TRBV28 and TRBJ2-7, with D uncertain. The V gene's germline CDR1 is MDHEN and CDR2 SYDVKM. V was trimmed by 6 bases and J by 5 bases, leaving 14 bases between them. The CDR3 runs 13 residues.

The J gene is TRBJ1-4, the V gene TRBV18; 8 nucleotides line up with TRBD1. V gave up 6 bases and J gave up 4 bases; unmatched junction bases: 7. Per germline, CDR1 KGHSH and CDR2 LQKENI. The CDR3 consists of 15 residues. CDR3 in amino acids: CASSPNRGSNEKLFF. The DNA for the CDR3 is TGTGCCAGCTCGCCCAACAGGGGGAGTAATGAAAAACTGTTTTTT.

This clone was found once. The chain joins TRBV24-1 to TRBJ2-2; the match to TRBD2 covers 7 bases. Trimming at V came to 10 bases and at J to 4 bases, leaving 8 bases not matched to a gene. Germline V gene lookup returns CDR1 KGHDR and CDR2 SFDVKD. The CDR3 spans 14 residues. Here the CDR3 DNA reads TGTGCCACTGGGGGGGAGGCGGCCACCGGGGAGCTGTTTTTT. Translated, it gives CATGGEAATGELFF.

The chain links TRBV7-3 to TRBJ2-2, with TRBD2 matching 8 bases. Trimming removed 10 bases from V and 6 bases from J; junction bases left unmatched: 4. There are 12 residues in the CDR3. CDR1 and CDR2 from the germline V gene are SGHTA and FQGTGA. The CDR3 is CATRGLAGELFF. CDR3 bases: TGTGCCACGAGGGGACTAGCCGGGGAGCTGTTTTTT.

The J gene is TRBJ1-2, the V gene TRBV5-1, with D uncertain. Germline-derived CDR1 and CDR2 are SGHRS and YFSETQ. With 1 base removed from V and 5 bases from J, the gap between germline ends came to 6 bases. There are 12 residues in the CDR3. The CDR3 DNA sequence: TGCGCCAGCAGCTTGCCTTCTTATGGCTACACCTTC. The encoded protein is CASSLPSYGYTF. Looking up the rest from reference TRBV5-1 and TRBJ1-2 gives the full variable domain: KAGVTQTPRYLIKTRGQQVTLSCSPISGHRSVSWYQQTPGQGLQFLFEYFSETQRNKGNFPGRFSGRQFSNSRSEMNVSTLELGDSALYLCASSLPSYGYTFGSGTRLTVV.

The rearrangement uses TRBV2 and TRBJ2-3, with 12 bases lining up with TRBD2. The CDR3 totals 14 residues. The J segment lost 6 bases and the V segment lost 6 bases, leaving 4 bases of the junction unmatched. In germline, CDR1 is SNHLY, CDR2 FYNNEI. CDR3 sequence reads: CASRLAGGPDTQYF. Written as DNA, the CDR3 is TGTGCCAGCAGACTAGCGGGGGGTCCCGATACGCAGTATTTT.

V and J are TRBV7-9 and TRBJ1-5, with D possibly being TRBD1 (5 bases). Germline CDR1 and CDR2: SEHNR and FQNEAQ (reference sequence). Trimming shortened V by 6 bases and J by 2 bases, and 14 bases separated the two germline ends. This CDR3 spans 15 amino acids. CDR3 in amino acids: CASSPTQGGNQPQHF. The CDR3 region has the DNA TGTGCCAGCAGTCCCACTCAAGGGGGCAATCAGCCCCAGCATTTT. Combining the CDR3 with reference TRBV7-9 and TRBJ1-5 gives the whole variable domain DTGVSQNPRHKITKRGQNVTFRCDPISEHNRLYWYRQTLGQGPEFLTYFQNEAQLEKSRLLSDRFSAERPKGSFSTLEIQRTEQGDSAMYLCASSPTQGGNQPQHFGDGTRLSIL.

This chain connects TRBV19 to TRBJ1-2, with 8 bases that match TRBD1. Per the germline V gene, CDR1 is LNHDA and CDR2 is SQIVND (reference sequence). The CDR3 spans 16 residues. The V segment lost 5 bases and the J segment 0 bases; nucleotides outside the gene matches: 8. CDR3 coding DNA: TGTGCCAGTAGTCTCTCCCCGACAGGGGCTAACTATGGCTACACCTTC. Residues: CASSLSPTGANYGYTF.

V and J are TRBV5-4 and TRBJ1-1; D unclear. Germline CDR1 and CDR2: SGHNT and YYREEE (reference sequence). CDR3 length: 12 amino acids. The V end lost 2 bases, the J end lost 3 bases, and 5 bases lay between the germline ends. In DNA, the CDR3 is TGTGCCAGCAGCTTCGGAGACACTGAAGCTTTCTTT. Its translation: CASSFGDTEAFF.

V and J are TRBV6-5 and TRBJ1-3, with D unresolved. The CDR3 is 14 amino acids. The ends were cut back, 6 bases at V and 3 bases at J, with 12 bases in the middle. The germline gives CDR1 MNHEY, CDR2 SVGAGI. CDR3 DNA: TGTGCCAGCAGCCGAGGAGGAGGTGGAAACACCATATATTTT. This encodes CASSRGGGGNTIYF.

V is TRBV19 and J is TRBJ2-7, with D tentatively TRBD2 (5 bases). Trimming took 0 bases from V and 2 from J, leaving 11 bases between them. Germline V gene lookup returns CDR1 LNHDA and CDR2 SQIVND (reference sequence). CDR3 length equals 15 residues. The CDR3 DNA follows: TGTGCCAGTAGTATAGATGTGGGAGTAACCTACGAGCAGTACTTC. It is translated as CASSIDVGVTYEQYF.

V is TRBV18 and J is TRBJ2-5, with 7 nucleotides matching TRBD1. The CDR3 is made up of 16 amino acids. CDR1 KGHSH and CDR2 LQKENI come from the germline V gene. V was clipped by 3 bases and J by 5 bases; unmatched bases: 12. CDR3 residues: CASSPGRNRDSETQYF. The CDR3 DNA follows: TGTGCCAGCTCACCGGGGCGCAACCGGGACAGTGAGACCCAGTACTTC.

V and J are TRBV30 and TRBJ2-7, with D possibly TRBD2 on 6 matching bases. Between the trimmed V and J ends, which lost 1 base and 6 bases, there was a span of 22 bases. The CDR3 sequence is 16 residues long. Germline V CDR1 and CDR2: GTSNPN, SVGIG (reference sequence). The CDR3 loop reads CAWSDGRQTRTSEQYF. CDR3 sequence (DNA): TGTGCCTGGAGTGATGGGAGACAGACTAGGACGAGCGAGCAGTACTTC.